A selection of T cell receptor beta chains follows, all from one sample in a study of cytomegalovirus exposure and HLA in healthy donors. Some clones are missing from TCRdb's copy, which holds only in-frame ones; the method was immunoSEQ multiplex PCR. There are around 150,000 clones in the sample; roughly 82% occur only once, and around 3% lies in the top ten. The specimen was PBMCs. The receptor set was obtained from a woman in her forties or fifties in good health and CMV-seropositive. The CDR3 runs from the conserved cysteine through the conserved F or W. A D gene is named only where the DNA matches it firmly. Expanded clones get a size class; other rows say once, few or many, or leave the size out.

TRBD2,TRBJ2-5,NA,TRBV5-1,TGCGCCAGCAGCCGCAGCCTAGCGGGGGTTAAAGAGACCCAGTACTTC,CASSRSLAGVKETQYF
TRBD1,TRBJ2-1,NA,TRBV27,TGTGCCAGTTGGACAGGACCATACAATGAGCAGTTCTTC,CASWTGPYNEQFF
NA,TRBJ1-4,NA,TRBV30,TGTGCCTGGAGGGCCGGGACTACGGTGTTTTTT,CAWRAGTTVFF
NA,TRBJ2-1,NA,TRBV5-5,TGTGCCAGCAGCTCTGGCCCAGTTATCTCCTACAATGAGCAGTTCTTC,CASSSGPVISYNEQFF
TRBD2,TRBJ2-1,NA,TRBV5-1,TGCGCCAGCAGCGGCGGGGGGGGGAGCTCCTACAATGAGCAGTTCTTC,CASSGGGGSSYNEQFF
TRBD2,TRBJ2-1,NA,TRBV6-6,TGTGCCAGCAGTTACCAGCGGGGGGATGAGCAGTTCTTC,CASSYQRGDEQFF
NA,TRBJ2-3,NA,TRBV9,TGTGCCAGCAGCCCTGCGATACTCACAGATACGCAGTATTTT,CASSPAILTDTQYF
TRBD1,TRBJ1-2,NA,TRBV15,TGTGCCACCAGCAGAATTCAAGGACAGGGGGCGTATGGCTACACCTTC,CATSRIQGQGAYGYTF
NA,TRBJ1-4,few,TRBV2,TGTGCCAGCAAGAGGGAAAGTGGAGATGAAAAACTGTTTTTT,CASKRESGDEKLFF
NA,TRBJ1-1,NA,TRBV28,TGTGCCAGCAGTCATAAACAATGGACAGATATGAACACTGAAGCTTTCTTT,CASSHKQWTDMNTEAFF
NA,TRBJ1-4,few,TRBV21-1,TGTGCCAGCAGCAGACACACAGGGGGGCCTAATGAAAAACTGTTTTTT,CASSRHTGGPNEKLFF
NA,TRBJ2-3,NA,TRBV6-5,TGTGCCAGCAGTTACTGGTCCGGAGATACGCAGTATTTT,CASSYWSGDTQYF
TRBD2,TRBJ2-1,few,TRBV19,TGTGCCAGTAGTATACTAGCGGGGGGAGATGAGCAGTTCTTC,CASSILAGGDEQFF
TRBD1,TRBJ2-7,NA,TRBV5-5,TGTGCCAGCAGCTTGTCCTCGGACAGGGGGTACGAGCAGTACTTC,CASSLSSDRGYEQYF
NA,TRBJ1-2,NA,TRBV4-1,TGCGCCAGCAGCGAAAGTTTAACAGAGTTTCACTATGGCTACACCTTC,CASSESLTEFHYGYTF
NA,TRBJ1-1,NA,TRBV10-2,TGCGCCAGCAGTGAACCGACAGTTAACACTGAAGCTTTCTTT,CASSEPTVNTEAFF
TRBD1,TRBJ2-7,NA,TRBV27,TGTGCCAGCAGTTTAGGGACAGGGGTTCCCTACGAGCAGTACTTC,CASSLGTGVPYEQYF
NA,TRBJ1-2,NA,TRBV29-1,TGCAGCGCCGGTCAGGACAGCTATGGCTACACCTTC,CSAGQDSYGYTF
TRBD1,TRBJ2-1,NA,TRBV10-3,TGTGCCATCAGTCGACTGGGACAGGACGGATCCTACAATGAGCAGTTCTTC,CAISRLGQDGSYNEQFF
NA,TRBJ1-3,NA,TRBV6-6,TGTGCCAGCAGTTTCAAGAGCTCTGGAAACACCATATATTTT,CASSFKSSGNTIYF
TRBD1,TRBJ1-1,NA,TRBV11-2,TGTGCCAGCAGCATGAAGACAGGGGTAGAAGCTTTCTTT,CASSMKTGVEAFF
TRBD1,TRBJ2-3,NA,TRBV29-1,TGCAGCGTTGAAGGGGGACAGCACGGTATACGCACAGATACGCAGTATTTT,CSVEGGQHGIRTDTQYF
TRBD2,TRBJ2-3,NA,TRBV7-9,TGTGCCAGCAGCCTCCAACTAGCGGAGCTCACAGATACGCAGTATTTT,CASSLQLAELTDTQYF
TRBD2,TRBJ2-7,NA,TRBV9,TGTGCCAGCAGCGCCCGACTAGCTGGCGAGCAGTACTTC,CASSARLAGEQYF
NA,TRBJ2-1,few,TRBV6-6,TGTGCCAGCAGTGAGGGTTGGGAGCAGTTCTTC,CASSEGWEQFF
TRBD2,TRBJ2-3,NA,TRBV2,TGTGCCATTTCCTGGACTAGCGGGACCACAGATACGCAGTATTTT,CAISWTSGTTDTQYF
NA,TRBJ1-2,NA,TRBV21-1,TGTGCCAGCATTACTGACTATGGCTACACCTTC,CASITDYGYTF
NA,TRBJ2-5,NA,TRBV11-3,TGTGCCAGCAGCTTAGATCGGCAGGGGACCCAGTACTTC,CASSLDRQGTQYF
TRBD1,TRBJ1-2,once,TRBV11-2,TGTGCCAGCCAAAGGGACAGAAACTATGGCTACACCTTC,CASQRDRNYGYTF
NA,TRBJ1-2,NA,TRBV9,TGTGCCAGCAGCGCCAGGGGTTGGTCTAACTATGGCTACACCTTC,CASSARGWSNYGYTF
TRBD1,TRBJ1-1,NA,TRBV5-1,TGCGCCAGCAGCTTGCTCGACAGGGGAGAGACTGAAGCTTTCTTT,CASSLLDRGETEAFF
TRBD1,TRBJ1-1,NA,TRBV10-3,TGTGCCATCAGTGAAGGGGGGTCAAGGGGGCGCACAGCTTTCTTT,CAISEGGSRGRTAFF
TRBD1,TRBJ1-1,few,TRBV5-4,TGTGCCAGCAGCGAGGACAGGATGAACACTGAAGCTTTCTTT,CASSEDRMNTEAFF
NA,TRBJ1-2,NA,TRBV7-2,TGTGCCAGCAGCCGGTCGGGGAGTTATGGCTACACCTTC,CASSRSGSYGYTF
TRBD1,TRBJ2-1,NA,TRBV6-5,TGTGCCAGCAGTACCGGGACAGGGGCTCACAATGAGCAGTTCTTC,CASSTGTGAHNEQFF
NA,TRBJ2-1,NA,TRBV28,TGTGCCAGCAGTGCCCCCGGGAACCAAGAGCAGTTCTTC,CASSAPGNQEQFF
TRBD1,TRBJ1-5,NA,TRBV2,TGTGCCAGCAGTGACCTACAGGGGGCGAGTAGCAATCAGCCCCAGCATTTT,CASSDLQGASSNQPQHF
NA,TRBJ1-2,few,TRBV18,TGTGCCAGCTCCCCAACGAGTAACTATGGCTACACCTTC,CASSPTSNYGYTF
TRBD2,TRBJ2-1,NA,TRBV30,TGTGCCTGGAGTCATATAGCGGGGGATTGGTTCTTC,CAWSHIAGDWFF
TRBD1,TRBJ2-5,NA,TRBV4-2,TGTGCCAGCAGCCTTTCGGGGACAGGGGAAGAGACCCAGTACTTC,CASSLSGTGEETQYF
TRBD2,TRBJ2-5,NA,TRBV7-9,TGTGCCAGCCTCCCGGGGGGTAAAGAGACCCAGTACTTC,CASLPGGKETQYF
NA,TRBJ2-7,NA,TRBV7-9,TGTGCCAGCAGCCCCGGTCCCAACTACGAGCAGTACTTC,CASSPGPNYEQYF
TRBD2,TRBJ2-5,NA,TRBV5-4,TGTGCCAGCAGCCCGAGCGGGGACGGTCTCCCGACCCAGTACTTC,CASSPSGDGLPTQYF
TRBD1,TRBJ2-7,NA,TRBV5-4,TGTGCCAGCAGCTCGGGACAGATAACCTACGAGCAGTACTTC,CASSSGQITYEQYF
NA,TRBJ1-1,NA,TRBV11-2,TGTGCCAGCAGCTTAGGCAGGGGAGGGACTGAAGCTTTCTTT,CASSLGRGGTEAFF
NA,TRBJ1-5,NA,TRBV27,TGTGCCAGCAGTTTATCTGGGGCAGGCAATCAGCCCCAGCATTTT,CASSLSGAGNQPQHF
TRBD1,TRBJ1-1,once,TRBV14,TGTGCCAGCAGCCCCTTTGGGACAGGTAGGAACACTGAAGCTTTCTTT,CASSPFGTGRNTEAFF
TRBD1,TRBJ2-7,NA,TRBV29-1,TGCAGCGTTGGAGGGGGCAGGGGATCGGACGAGCAGTACTTC,CSVGGGRGSDEQYF
TRBD1,TRBJ2-1,NA,TRBV7-3,TGTGCCAGCAGCACAGGGGGACAGAGCAATGAGCAGTTCTTC,CASSTGGQSNEQFF
TRBD1,TRBJ2-7,NA,TRBV5-1,TGCGCCAGCAGCTTGGAGGGGGCTCTCAACGAGCAGTACTTC,CASSLEGALNEQYF